What follows are 19 T cell receptor beta chains derived from one specimen sequenced in a study of blood T cell repertoires in COVID-19. Only in-frame clones appear in the TCRdb table, and some are missing; sequencing was by immunoSEQ multiplex PCR. The top ten hold around 2% of the sample, which has around 100,000 clones, around 83% seen once. The sequencing sample was made of peripheral blood. The origin of the receptors is a man in his 70s with active or convalescent COVID-19.

Concerning this clone itself: Distinct nucleotide sequences in the sample also encode this CDR3. This chain uses TRBV20-1 with TRBJ1-1; no firm D call. CDR3 length: 11 amino acids. Germline loops: CDR1 DFQATT, CDR2 SNEGSKA (reference sequence). Trimming took off 3 bases at V and 3 bases at J, with 5 bases between the two ends. CDR3 DNA sequence: TGCAGTGCTAGCCCTTACACTGAAGCTTTCTTT. Translated: CSASPYTEAFF.

The rearrangement joins TRBV9 to TRBJ1-2; weak D call: TRBD1 (6 bases). The CDR3 spans 15 residues. Germline CDR1 is SGDLS and CDR2 is YYNGEE. Trimming shortened V by 2 bases and J by 4 bases, and 15 bases separated the two germline ends. CDR3 bases: TGTGCCAGCAGCGTCGCGACCGGGACAAGCTATGGCTACACCTTC. Translating gives CASSVATGTSYGYTF.

V and J are TRBV2 and TRBJ1-1, with unresolved D. The CDR3 is made up of 11 amino acids. V was cut by 6 bases and J by 8 bases, with 10 bases left in between. Germline V CDR1 and CDR2: SNHLY, FYNNEI. The CDR3 region is CASSASVEAFF. Written as DNA, the CDR3 is TGTGCCAGCAGCGCCTCAGTCGAAGCTTTCTTT.

This sequence joins TRBV2 and TRBJ1-6, with D maybe TRBD1 (6 bases). Germline V lookup: CDR1 SNHLY, CDR2 FYNNEI. The germline V and J ends were trimmed by 4 bases and 10 bases, with 11 bases remaining between them. The CDR3 runs 13 residues. Here the CDR3 DNA reads TGTGCCAGCAGTGGGGACACCGCCTCACCCCTCCACTTT. This gives the protein CASSGDTASPLHF.

V usage is TRBV2 and J usage is TRBJ2-2; TRBD1 is a possible D gene (5 bases). The CDR3 covers 12 residues. Per the germline V gene, CDR1 is SNHLY and CDR2 is FYNNEI. V was trimmed by 6 bases and J by 3 bases, leaving 5 bases between them. The CDR3 sequence: CASRQDTGELFF. The DNA for the CDR3 is TGTGCCAGCAGACAGGACACCGGGGAGCTGTTTTTT.

V usage is TRBV30 and J usage is TRBJ1-6, with 7 nucleotides matching TRBD1. The germline gives CDR1 GTSNPN, CDR2 SVGIG (reference sequence). There are 13 residues in the CDR3. Unmatched junction bases numbered 10, after V lost 7 bases and J lost 10 bases. The CDR3 loop reads CASQPQGESPLHF. The DNA of the CDR3 is TGTGCCTCCCAACCCCAGGGGGAATCACCCCTCCACTTT.

The chain carries TRBV4-1 and TRBJ1-2; D not certain. The CDR3 length is 14 residues. V gave up 3 bases and J gave up 1 base, with 9 bases separating them. Looked up from germline, CDR1 is MGHRA and CDR2 is YSYEKL. CDR3 bases: TGCGCCAGCAGCCAGGAGACTTTTAACTATGGCTACACCTTC. This encodes CASSQETFNYGYTF.

The chain has TRBV18 and TRBJ1-1; D unclear. CDR1 is KGHSH and CDR2 is LQKENI in the germline V gene. Trimming took off 2 bases at V and 12 bases at J, with 16 bases between the two ends. The CDR3 is 13 amino acids. CDR3 sequence (DNA): TGTGCCAGCTCACCAAACCCCCAGTCCAGGTCTTTCTTT. It yields the protein CASSPNPQSRSFF.

The chain has TRBV7-2 and TRBJ2-5; 11 nucleotides align to TRBD2. Per the germline V gene, CDR1 is SGHTA and CDR2 is FQGNSA. J lost 4 bases, V lost 1 base, and 11 bases had no gene match. CDR3 length equals 18 residues. Here the CDR3 reads CASSLEALAGGLRETQYF. The CDR3 DNA follows: TGTGCCAGCAGCTTAGAGGCGTTAGCGGGGGGGCTACGAGAGACCCAGTACTTC.

The V call is TRBV6-1, the J call TRBJ1-1, with a tentative D call TRBD1 (6 bases). Germline-derived CDR1 and CDR2 are MNHNS and SASEGT. The V and J ends lost 3 bases and 5 bases respectively, with 22 bases between them. CDR3 length: 17 residues. Here the CDR3 DNA reads TGTGCCAGCAGTGAGCATGGGTGGGACACCAAACCAACTGAAGCTTTCTTT. Amino acid sequence: CASSEHGWDTKPTEAFF.

The V and J genes are TRBV7-8 and TRBJ1-5; 7 bases fit TRBD1. This CDR3 has 18 residues. Per the germline V gene, CDR1 is SGHVS and CDR2 is FQNEAQ. V lost 2 bases to trimming and J lost 0 bases; unmatched junction nucleotides: 10. The CDR3 DNA sequence: TGTGCCAGCAGCTTAAAGGGACAGCCCAATTATAGCAATCAGCCCCAGCATTTT. This codes for CASSLKGQPNYSNQPQHF.

The rearrangement links TRBV19 to TRBJ2-1; 15 bases line up with TRBD2. The CDR3 is 15 residues long. Germline assignment: CDR1 LNHDA and CDR2 SQIVND (reference sequence). With 4 bases clipped from V and 5 bases from J, the junction kept 0 bases outside the gene matches. CDR3 sequence (DNA): TGTGCCAGTAGTAGGACTAGCGGGGGGGACAATGAGCAGTTCTTC. This translates into CASSRTSGGDNEQFF.

By sample share, this clone is medium-sized. CDR3 sequence (DNA): TGTGCCAGCAGTCAGTCCGGGACTGAGTCCTACAATGAGCAGTTCTTC. This translates into CASSQSGTESYNEQFF. This chain uses TRBV28 with TRBJ2-1, with a tentative D call TRBD2 (6 bases). The germline V gene has CDR1 MDHEN and CDR2 SYDVKM. V lost 5 bases and J 1 base, leaving 15 bases between the germline ends. The CDR3 has 16 residues.

The genes are TRBV30 and TRBJ1-4; tentative D call: TRBD1 (6 bases). The CDR3 is 11 residues long. Germline-derived CDR1 and CDR2 are GTSNPN and SVGIG (reference sequence). Trimming shortened V by 8 bases and J by 7 bases, and 11 bases separated the two germline ends. CDR3: CAIGQFEKLFF. Here the CDR3 DNA reads TGTGCCATCGGACAGTTTGAAAAACTGTTTTTT.

The chain is built from TRBV28 and TRBJ1-1; D perhaps matches TRBD1 (5 bases). The CDR3 totals 14 residues. Looked up from germline, CDR1 is MDHEN and CDR2 is SYDVKM. V was trimmed by 4 bases and J by 5 bases, leaving 14 bases between them. CDR3 bases: TGTGCCAGCAGTTCCCCTCGGGGGAGAACTGAAGCTTTCTTT. It yields the protein CASSSPRGRTEAFF.

This chain joins TRBV7-2 and TRBJ2-2, with a possible D match to TRBD1 (5 bases). This CDR3 is 16 amino acids long. The germline V gene encodes CDR1 SGHTA and CDR2 FQGNSA. V lost 5 bases, J lost 7 bases, and 20 bases lay in between. CDR3 DNA: TGTGCCAGCAGCCCCTCGGGCCTGGGGCAGAGCGGGGAGCTGTTTTTT. It encodes CASSPSGLGQSGELFF. The full variable domain, rest sourced from reference TRBV7-2 and TRBJ2-2, is GAGVSQSPSNKVTEKGKDVELRCDPISGHTALYWYRQSLGQGLEFLIYFQGNSAPDKSGLPSDRFSAERTGGSVSTLTIQRTQQEDSAVYLCASSPSGLGQSGELFFGEGSRLTVL.

The gene calls are TRBV5-4 and TRBJ1-1; D gene unclear. Deletions cut 0 bases from V and 5 bases from J, with 11 bases between. CDR1 SGHNT and CDR2 YYREEE come from the germline V gene (reference sequence). This CDR3 contains 14 residues. CDR3 coding DNA: TGTGCCAGCAGCTTGGAGCGGGGATGGACTGAAGCTTTCTTT. This gives the protein CASSLERGWTEAFF.

CDR3 DNA sequence: TGTGCCAGCAGTGAGGAGAGCGGGACCTCATATGGCTACACCTTC. The encoded protein is CASSEESGTSYGYTF. The chain uses TRBV2 and TRBJ1-2, with D possibly matching TRBD1 (5 bases). V shed 3 bases and J shed 5 bases, with 16 bases lying between them. CDR1 and CDR2 from the germline V gene are SNHLY and FYNNEI. This CDR3 has 15 residues.

This clone was counted many times. This chain connects TRBV3-1 (or the pseudogene TRBV3-2) to TRBJ2-3, with unresolved D. Trimming left V 4 bases short and J 1 base short, with 6 bases between. This CDR3 contains 13 residues. CDR1 and CDR2 from the germline V gene are LGHDT and YNNKEL (reference sequence). CDR3 coding DNA: TGTGCCAGCAGCCTAAGAGGCACAGATACGCAGTATTTT. The encoded protein is CASSLRGTDTQYF.